Following are 28 T cell receptor beta chains from one sample sequenced in a study of blood T cell repertoires in COVID-19. This table comes from immunoSEQ multiplex PCR, and its TCRdb copy is limited to in-frame clones, with some not included. The table has some 40,000 clones, approximately 80% seen once; the top ten hold around 40%. What was sequenced was peripheral blood. These receptors were obtained from a woman of 80 years or more with acute or convalescent COVID-19.

The chain joins TRBV3-1 (or the pseudogene TRBV3-2) to TRBJ1-6, with a possible D match to TRBD1 (5 bases). This CDR3 region has 13 residues. Germline V gives CDR1 LGHDT, CDR2 YNNKEL (reference sequence). Between the trimmed V and J ends, which lost 0 bases and 8 bases, there was a span of 5 bases. CDR3 loop: CASSQDRDSPLHF. In DNA form, the CDR3 reads TGTGCCAGCAGCCAAGACAGGGATTCACCCCTCCACTTT.

This clone has a single count. J is TRBJ1-2 and V is TRBV10-3; D not certain. The CDR3 runs 13 residues. Between the trimmed V and J ends, which lost 7 bases and 8 bases, there was a span of 17 bases. Germline-derived CDR1 and CDR2 are ENHRY and SYGVKD. This CDR3 is CAITVGAEGGYTF. CDR3 nucleotides: TGTGCCATCACCGTGGGAGCCGAGGGCGGCTACACCTTC.

The chain uses TRBV6-6 and TRBJ2-1; D may be TRBD1 (6 bases). The CDR3 is 14 residues long. From germline, CDR1 is MNHNY and CDR2 SVGAGI (reference sequence). V lost 5 bases to trimming and J lost 8 bases, with 16 bases between them. CDR3: CASSTGQPRDEQFF. The CDR3 coding sequence is TGTGCCAGCAGTACCGGACAGCCCCGTGATGAGCAGTTCTTC.

Points on this clone: Other nucleotide sequences in the sample specify the same CDR3. The chain couples TRBV5-1 to TRBJ2-7; 7 bases agree with TRBD1. There are 15 residues in the CDR3. The junction had 6 bases not matched to a gene; V was cut back by 1 base and J by 2 bases. The germline CDR1 and CDR2 sequences are SGHRS and YFSETQ. This chain's CDR3 is CASSLSLDRAYEQYF. The CDR3 DNA reads TGCGCCAGCAGCTTGTCGTTAGACAGGGCCTACGAGCAGTACTTC.

The chain couples TRBV19 to TRBJ1-1; D uncertain. Germline V gene lookup returns CDR1 LNHDA and CDR2 SQIVND (reference sequence). V lost 0 bases, J lost 4 bases, and 9 bases lay in between. The length of the CDR3 is 14 residues. The CDR3 loop reads CASSIDTEITEAFF. The CDR3 DNA is TGTGCCAGTAGTATAGATACTGAGATCACTGAAGCTTTCTTT.

J is TRBJ1-2 and V is TRBV6-2 or TRBV6-3; 11 bases match TRBD1. The CDR3 contains 16 residues. With 6 bases clipped from V and 1 base from J, the junction kept 7 bases outside the gene matches. Looked up from germline, CDR1 is MNHEY and CDR2 is SVGEGT. In DNA, the CDR3 is TGTGCCAGCAGCCCGGACAGGGGGCATCGTAACTATGGCTACACCTTC. This encodes CASSPDRGHRNYGYTF.

The chain uses TRBV5-1 and TRBJ1-6, with TRBD1 as a possible D gene (5 bases). The V and J ends lost 5 bases and 5 bases respectively, with 14 bases between them. The CDR3 length is 15 residues. Germline V lookup: CDR1 SGHRS, CDR2 YFSETQ. The CDR3 here is CASRMGGDNNSPLHF. CDR3 DNA: TGCGCCAGCAGGATGGGAGGGGATAATAATTCACCCCTCCACTTT.

This rearrangement joins TRBV28 to TRBJ2-1; 10 nucleotides match TRBD2. The V segment lost 7 bases and the J segment 5 bases; nucleotides outside the gene matches: 8. The CDR3 covers 15 residues. Looked up from germline, CDR1 is MDHEN and CDR2 is SYDVKM. CDR3 DNA: TGTGCCAGCATCCCCCCGGGACTAGCGAACAATGAGCAGTTCTTC. Amino acid sequence: CASIPPGLANNEQFF.

The J gene is TRBJ2-3, the V gene TRBV7-8, with D perhaps TRBD2 (5 bases). The CDR3 runs to 15 residues. Trimming shortened V by 6 bases and J by 3 bases, and 16 bases separated the two germline ends. CDR1 is SGHVS and CDR2 is FQNEAQ in the germline V gene. CDR3 sequence reads: CASRDSDHKTDTQYF. The DNA for the CDR3 is TGTGCCAGCAGGGACTCGGACCATAAGACAGATACGCAGTATTTT.

This clone came up once. The chain couples TRBV19 to TRBJ1-2, with 8 positions matching TRBD1. Germline-derived CDR1 and CDR2 are LNHDA and SQIVND (reference sequence). This CDR3 has 15 amino acids. V shed 3 bases and J 7 bases; nucleotides not matched to a gene: 10. Here the CDR3 reads CASSMWGQEVRGYTF. The CDR3 DNA follows: TGTGCCAGTAGTATGTGGGGACAGGAAGTCCGTGGCTACACCTTC.

This clone was observed once. The chain employs TRBV19 and TRBJ1-2, with no clear D. CDR1 and CDR2 from the germline V gene are LNHDA and SQIVND (reference sequence). The V end was cut by 6 bases, the J end by 4 bases, with 12 bases between. The CDR3 has 13 amino acids. The CDR3 loop reads CASRARSSYGYTF. Here the CDR3 DNA reads TGTGCCAGTAGAGCCCGTAGCTCCTATGGCTACACCTTC.

The chain recombines TRBV11-2 with TRBJ1-1, with D perhaps TRBD1 (6 bases). The V gene's germline CDR1 is SGHAT and CDR2 FQNNGV. Trimming shortened V by 0 bases and J by 8 bases, and 16 bases separated the two germline ends. The CDR3 runs to 15 residues. For the CDR3, the DNA is TGTGCCAGCAGCTTAGACCGTGGGAGTACAGGGGAAGCTTTCTTT. This encodes CASSLDRGSTGEAFF.

The rearrangement uses TRBV7-8 and TRBJ1-1; D call uncertain. Germline V CDR1 and CDR2: SGHVS, FQNEAQ. The ends were cut back, 2 bases at V and 4 bases at J, with 8 bases in the middle. The CDR3 runs to 13 residues. CDR3 protein: CASSLREATEAFF. The CDR3 DNA reads TGTGCCAGCAGCTTAAGGGAGGCCACTGAAGCTTTCTTT. The full variable domain, completed using reference TRBV7-8 and TRBJ1-1, is GAGVSQSPRYKVAKRGQDVALRCDPISGHVSLFWYQQALGQGPEFLTYFQNEAQLDKSGLPSDRFFAERPEGSVSTLKIQRTQQEDSAVYLCASSLREATEAFFGQGTRLTVV.

This clone has a single count. Germline and junction disagree at one end, which may indicate a read error. The CDR3 is CAIALAGNAGELFF. In nucleotides, the CDR3 is TGTGCCATCGCGCTAGCGGGGAACGCCGGGGAGCTGTTTTTT. This chain joins TRBV10-3 and TRBJ2-2, with 9 bases fitting TRBD2. CDR1 is ENHRY, CDR2 SYGVKD, per germline. The CDR3 is 14 residues long.

V and J are TRBV3-1 (or the pseudogene TRBV3-2) and TRBJ2-7; the D gene is possibly TRBD1 (7 bases). Deletions cut 3 bases from V and 7 bases from J, with 16 bases between. Germline CDR1 and CDR2: LGHDT and YNNKEL (reference sequence). This CDR3 comprises 14 residues. For the CDR3, the DNA is TGTGCCAGCAGCCAGGCTGACAGGGCGGGGGAGCAGTACTTC. The encoded protein is CASSQADRAGEQYF.

This chain links TRBV7-6 with TRBJ2-7; 8 bases are shared with TRBD2. Trimming at V came to 2 bases and at J to 1 base, leaving 1 base not matched to a gene. This CDR3 has 14 amino acids. CDR1 is SGHVS and CDR2 is FNYEAQ in the germline V gene. The DNA of the CDR3 is TGTGCCAGCAGCTTATCGGGGGGGTCCTACGAGCAGTACTTC. This encodes CASSLSGGSYEQYF.

V gene TRBV19 combines with J gene TRBJ1-2; 12 bases are shared with TRBD1. The germline V gene encodes CDR1 LNHDA and CDR2 SQIVND (reference sequence). V was clipped by 5 bases and J by 5 bases; unmatched bases: 6. The CDR3 extends over 15 amino acids. CDR3 region: CASSRDRGQSYGYTF. The CDR3, as DNA: TGTGCCAGTAGTCGGGACAGGGGGCAGTCGTATGGCTACACCTTC.

The J gene is TRBJ1-5, the V gene TRBV4-1; D possibly corresponds to TRBD1 (5 bases). From germline, CDR1 is MGHRA and CDR2 YSYEKL. The CDR3 length is 16 residues. With 4 bases removed from V and 3 bases from J, the gap between germline ends came to 16 bases. CDR3 loop: CASSPLPQGNNQPQHF. CDR3 bases: TGCGCCAGCAGCCCGCTGCCCCAGGGAAACAATCAGCCCCAGCATTTT.

This clone turned up a few times. CDR3 sequence: CASSLWAEHEKLFF. CDR3 bases: TGTGCCAGCAGTTTATGGGCAGAACATGAAAAACTGTTTTTT. The chain has TRBV28 and TRBJ1-4; D remains unclear. Germline-derived CDR1 and CDR2 are MDHEN and SYDVKM. V lost 0 bases and J 6 bases, leaving 8 bases between the germline ends. The CDR3 contains 14 residues.

This clone has more than one count but fewer than ten. The chain is built from TRBV19 and TRBJ1-5; TRBD1 matches 8 bases. CDR3 size: 16 residues. V lost 5 bases to trimming and J lost 9 bases; unmatched junction nucleotides: 15. Per the germline V gene, CDR1 is LNHDA and CDR2 is SQIVND (reference sequence). The CDR3 DNA is TGTGCCAGTAGTCCTGGACAGGGACCCGACTATTCGCCCCAGCATTTT. Its protein is CASSPGQGPDYSPQHF.

The chain has TRBV4-1 and TRBJ1-5; D gene unclear. Germline CDR1 is MGHRA and CDR2 is YSYEKL. The CDR3 length is 15 residues. Trimming removed 0 bases at V and 8 bases at J, with 14 bases between. The CDR3 DNA follows: TGCGCCAGCAGCCAAGATAAGGGAGGATGGGAGCCCCAGCATTTT. It specifies CASSQDKGGWEPQHF.

CDR3 sequence reads: CASSFSQGEQYF. The CDR3 coding sequence is TGTGCCAGTAGTTTCTCTCAGGGCGAGCAGTACTTC. V and J are TRBV19 and TRBJ2-7; D perhaps matches TRBD1 (5 bases). With 5 bases removed from V and 6 bases from J, the gap between germline ends came to 11 bases. The CDR3 contains 12 residues. Looked up from germline, CDR1 is LNHDA and CDR2 is SQIVND (reference sequence). Drawing the rest from reference TRBV19 and TRBJ2-7, the complete variable domain is DGGITQSPKYLFRKEGQNVTLSCEQNLNHDAMYWYRQDPGQGLRLIYYSQIVNDFQKGDIAEGYSVSREKKESFPLTVTSAQKNPTAFYLCASSFSQGEQYFGPGTRLTVT.

V and J are TRBV2 and TRBJ2-4; D is perhaps TRBD2 (5 bases). Germline V gene data show CDR1 as SNHLY and CDR2 as FYNNEI. The CDR3 is made up of 15 amino acids. V shed 3 bases and J shed 0 bases, with 9 bases lying between them. CDR3 in amino acids: CASSDDSVAKNIQYF. The DNA of the CDR3 is TGTGCCAGCAGTGACGATAGCGTAGCCAAAAACATTCAGTACTTC.

This chain links TRBV7-9 with TRBJ2-7; D may be TRBD2 (5 bases). The V gene's germline CDR1 is SEHNR and CDR2 FQNEAQ (reference sequence). V was cut by 3 bases and J by 0 bases, with 9 bases left in between. The CDR3 length is 14 residues. The chain's CDR3 is CASSLTGSSYEQYF. CDR3 bases: TGTGCCAGCAGCTTGACGGGGAGCTCCTACGAGCAGTACTTC.

The chain combines TRBV6-6 with TRBJ2-7; 8 positions match TRBD1. This CDR3 is built from 12 residues. Germline-derived CDR1 and CDR2 are MNHNY and SVGAGI (reference sequence). Trimming at V came to 7 bases and at J to 6 bases, leaving 5 bases not matched to a gene. The CDR3 sequence is CASTPTGVEQYF. CDR3 coding DNA: TGTGCCAGCACCCCGACAGGGGTCGAGCAGTACTTC.

The chain recombines TRBV2 with TRBJ1-1, with a possible D match to TRBD1 (6 bases). Trimming pared 4 bases from V and 3 bases from J, leaving 15 bases between. From germline, CDR1 is SNHLY and CDR2 FYNNEI. The CDR3 extends over 15 amino acids. The CDR3 DNA is TGTGCCAGCAGTGGCGCAGGGGCAGAGGACACTGAAGCTTTCTTT. It translates to CASSGAGAEDTEAFF.

This chain links TRBV3-1 (or the pseudogene TRBV3-2) with TRBJ2-2; 7 nucleotides line up with TRBD1. The length of the CDR3 is 13 residues. V trimming: 4 bases; J trimming: 6 bases; junction bases outside the gene matches: 2. The germline V gene has CDR1 LGHDT and CDR2 YNNKEL (reference sequence). The CDR3 sequence is CASSLGTAGELFF. For the CDR3, the DNA is TGTGCCAGCAGCCTTGGGACAGCCGGGGAGCTGTTTTTT.

Only a few counts were recorded for this clone. The chain uses TRBV19 and TRBJ2-6; D is unresolved. V was pared by 8 bases and J by 3 bases, with 11 bases between. The CDR3 has 14 residues. CDR1 is LNHDA, CDR2 SQIVND, per germline (reference sequence). DNA of the CDR3: TGTGCCAGTTCGCAGTTAAGTGGGGCCAACGTCCTGACTTTC. Its translation is CASSQLSGANVLTF.